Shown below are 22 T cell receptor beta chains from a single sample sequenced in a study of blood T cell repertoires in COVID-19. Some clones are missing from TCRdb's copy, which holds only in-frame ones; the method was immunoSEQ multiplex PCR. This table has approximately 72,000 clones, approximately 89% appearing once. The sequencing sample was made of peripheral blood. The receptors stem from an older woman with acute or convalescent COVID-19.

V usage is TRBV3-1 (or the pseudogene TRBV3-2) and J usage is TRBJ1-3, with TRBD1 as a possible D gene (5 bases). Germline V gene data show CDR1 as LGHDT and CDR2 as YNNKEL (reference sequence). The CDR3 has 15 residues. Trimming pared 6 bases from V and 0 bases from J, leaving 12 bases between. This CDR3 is CASSRDWRSGNTIYF. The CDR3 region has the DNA TGTGCCAGCAGTCGGGACTGGCGCTCTGGAAACACCATATATTTT.

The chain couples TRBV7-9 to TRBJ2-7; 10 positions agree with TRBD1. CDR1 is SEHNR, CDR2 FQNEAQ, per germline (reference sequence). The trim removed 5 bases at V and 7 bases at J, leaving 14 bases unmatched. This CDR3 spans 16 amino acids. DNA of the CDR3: TGTGCCAGCAGCAAAGAATGGACAGGGGGAGATTTGGAGCAGTACTTC. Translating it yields CASSKEWTGGDLEQYF.

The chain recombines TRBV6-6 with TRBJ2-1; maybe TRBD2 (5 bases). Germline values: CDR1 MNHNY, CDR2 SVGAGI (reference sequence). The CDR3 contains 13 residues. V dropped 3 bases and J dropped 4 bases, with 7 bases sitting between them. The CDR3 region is CASSYAGYNEQFF. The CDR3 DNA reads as TGTGCCAGCAGTTATGCGGGTTACAATGAGCAGTTCTTC.

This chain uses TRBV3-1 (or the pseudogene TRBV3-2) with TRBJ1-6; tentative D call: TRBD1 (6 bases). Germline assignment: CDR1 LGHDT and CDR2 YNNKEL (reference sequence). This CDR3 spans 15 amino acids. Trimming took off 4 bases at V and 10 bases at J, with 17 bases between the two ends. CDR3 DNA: TGTGCCAGCAGCCCGGACAAGGGGGGGCACTCACCCCTCCACTTT. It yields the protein CASSPDKGGHSPLHF.

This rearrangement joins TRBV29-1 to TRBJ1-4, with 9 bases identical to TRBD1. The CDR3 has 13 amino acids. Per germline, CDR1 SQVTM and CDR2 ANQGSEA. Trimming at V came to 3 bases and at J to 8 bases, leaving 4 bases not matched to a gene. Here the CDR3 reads CSVDETGGEKLFF. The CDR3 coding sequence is TGCAGCGTTGATGAGACAGGGGGAGAAAAACTGTTTTTT.

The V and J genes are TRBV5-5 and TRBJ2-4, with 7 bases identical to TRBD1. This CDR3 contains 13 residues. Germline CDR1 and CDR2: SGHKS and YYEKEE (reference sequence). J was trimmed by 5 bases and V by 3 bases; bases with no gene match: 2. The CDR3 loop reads CASSSQGQNIQYF. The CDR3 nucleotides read TGTGCCAGCAGCTCACAGGGGCAAAACATTCAGTACTTC.

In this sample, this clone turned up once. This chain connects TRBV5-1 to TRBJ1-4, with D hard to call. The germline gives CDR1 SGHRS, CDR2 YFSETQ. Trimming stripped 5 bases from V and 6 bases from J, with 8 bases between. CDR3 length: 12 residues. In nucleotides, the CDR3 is TGCGCCAGCAGGAGAATAGATGAAAAACTGTTTTTT. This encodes CASRRIDEKLFF.

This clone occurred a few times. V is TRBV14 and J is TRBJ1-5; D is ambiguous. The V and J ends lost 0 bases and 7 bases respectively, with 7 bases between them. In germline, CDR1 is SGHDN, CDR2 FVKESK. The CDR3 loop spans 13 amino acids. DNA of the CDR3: TGTGCCAGCAGCCAAGATGAGGCACAGCCCCAGCATTTT. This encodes CASSQDEAQPQHF.

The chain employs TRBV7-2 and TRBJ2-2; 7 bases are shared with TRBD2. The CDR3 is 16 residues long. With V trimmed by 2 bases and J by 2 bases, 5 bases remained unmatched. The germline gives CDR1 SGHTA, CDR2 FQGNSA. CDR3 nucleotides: TGTGCCAGCAGCTTACGGGAGCGGGGAAACACCGGGGAGCTGTTTTTT. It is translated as CASSLRERGNTGELFF.

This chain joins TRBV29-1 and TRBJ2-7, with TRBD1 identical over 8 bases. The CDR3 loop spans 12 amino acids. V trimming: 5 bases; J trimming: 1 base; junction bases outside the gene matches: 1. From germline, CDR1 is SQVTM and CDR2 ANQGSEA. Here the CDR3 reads CSVWTGSYEQYF. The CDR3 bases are TGCAGCGTTTGGACAGGGTCCTACGAGCAGTACTTC.

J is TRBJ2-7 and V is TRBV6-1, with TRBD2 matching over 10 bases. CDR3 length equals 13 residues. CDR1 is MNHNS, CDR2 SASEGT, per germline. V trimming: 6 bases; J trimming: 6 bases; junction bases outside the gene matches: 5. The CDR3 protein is CASRPRTSGEQYF. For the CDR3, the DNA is TGTGCCAGCAGGCCGAGGACTAGCGGCGAGCAGTACTTC.

CDR3 sequence reads: CASSPTTGRTDTQYF. CDR3 nucleotides: TGTGCCAGCAGCCCAACGACAGGGAGGACAGATACGCAGTATTTT. The chain has TRBV7-9 and TRBJ2-3, with D tentatively TRBD1 (7 bases). This CDR3 region has 15 residues. Looked up from germline, CDR1 is SEHNR and CDR2 is FQNEAQ (reference sequence). V was clipped by 5 bases and J by 3 bases, with 15 bases between them.

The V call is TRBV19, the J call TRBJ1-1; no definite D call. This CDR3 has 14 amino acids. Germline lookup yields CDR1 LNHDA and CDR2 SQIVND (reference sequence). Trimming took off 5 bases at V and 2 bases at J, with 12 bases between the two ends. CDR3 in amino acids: CASSPVTHNTEAFF. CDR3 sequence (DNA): TGTGCCAGTAGTCCCGTGACACATAACACTGAAGCTTTCTTT.

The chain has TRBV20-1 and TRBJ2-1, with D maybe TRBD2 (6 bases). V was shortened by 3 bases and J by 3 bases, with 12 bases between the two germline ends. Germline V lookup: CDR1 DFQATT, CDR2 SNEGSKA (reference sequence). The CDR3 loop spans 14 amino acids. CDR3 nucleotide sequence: TGCAGTGCTAGTACGTGGGGAGGCTACAATGAGCAGTTCTTC. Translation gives CSASTWGGYNEQFF.

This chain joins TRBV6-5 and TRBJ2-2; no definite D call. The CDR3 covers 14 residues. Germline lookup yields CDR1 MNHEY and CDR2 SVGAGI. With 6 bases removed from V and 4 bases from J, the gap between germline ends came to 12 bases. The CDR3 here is CASRAAQRTGELFF. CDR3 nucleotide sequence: TGTGCCAGCAGAGCCGCGCAGCGCACCGGGGAGCTGTTTTTT.

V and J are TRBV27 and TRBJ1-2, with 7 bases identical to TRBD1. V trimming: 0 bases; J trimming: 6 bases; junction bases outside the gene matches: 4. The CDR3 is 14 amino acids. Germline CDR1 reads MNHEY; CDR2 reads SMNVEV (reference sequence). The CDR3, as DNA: TGTGCCAGCAGTTTATCCAGGGGGTACAATGGCTACACCTTC. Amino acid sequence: CASSLSRGYNGYTF.

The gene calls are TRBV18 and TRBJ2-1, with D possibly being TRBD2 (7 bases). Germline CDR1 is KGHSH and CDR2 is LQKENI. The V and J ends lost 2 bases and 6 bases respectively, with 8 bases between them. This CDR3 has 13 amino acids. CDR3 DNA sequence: TGTGCCAGCTCACCAGGGGGGGCCAATGAGCAGTTCTTC. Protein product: CASSPGGANEQFF.

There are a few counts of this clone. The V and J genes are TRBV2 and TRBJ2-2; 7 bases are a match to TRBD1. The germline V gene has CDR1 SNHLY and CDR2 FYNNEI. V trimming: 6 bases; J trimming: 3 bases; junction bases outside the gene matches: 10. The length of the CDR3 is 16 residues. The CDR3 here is CASRAPGDRYTGELFF. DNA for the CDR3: TGTGCCAGCAGGGCTCCAGGGGACAGATACACCGGGGAGCTGTTTTTT. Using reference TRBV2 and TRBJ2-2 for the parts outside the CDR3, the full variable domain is EPEVTQTPSHQVTQMGQEVILRCVPISNHLYFYWYRQILGQKVEFLVSFYNNEISEKSEIFDDQFSVERPDGSNFTLKIRSTKLEDSAMYFCASRAPGDRYTGELFFGEGSRLTVL.

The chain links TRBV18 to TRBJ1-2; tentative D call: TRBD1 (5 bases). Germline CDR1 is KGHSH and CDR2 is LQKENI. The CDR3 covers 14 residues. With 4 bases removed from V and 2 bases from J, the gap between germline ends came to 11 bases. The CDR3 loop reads CASSLGEDNYGYTF. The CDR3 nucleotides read TGTGCCAGCTCACTAGGGGAAGACAACTATGGCTACACCTTC.

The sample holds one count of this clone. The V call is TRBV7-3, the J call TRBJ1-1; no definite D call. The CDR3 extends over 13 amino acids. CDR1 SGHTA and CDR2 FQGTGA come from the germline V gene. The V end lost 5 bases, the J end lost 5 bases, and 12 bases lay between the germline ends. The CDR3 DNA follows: TGTGCCAGCAGCCTGAAACGAGGGACTGAAGCTTTCTTT. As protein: CASSLKRGTEAFF.

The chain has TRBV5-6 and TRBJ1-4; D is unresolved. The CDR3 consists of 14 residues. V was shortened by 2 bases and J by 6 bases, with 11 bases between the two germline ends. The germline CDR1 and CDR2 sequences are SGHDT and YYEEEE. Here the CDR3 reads CASSLGVVDEKLFF. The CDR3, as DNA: TGTGCCAGCAGCTTAGGAGTAGTCGATGAAAAACTGTTTTTT.

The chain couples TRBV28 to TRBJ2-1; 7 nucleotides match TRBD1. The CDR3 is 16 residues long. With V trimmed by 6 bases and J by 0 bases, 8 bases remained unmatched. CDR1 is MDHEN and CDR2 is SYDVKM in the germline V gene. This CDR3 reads CASRTNRGSSYNEQFF. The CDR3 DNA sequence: TGTGCCAGCAGAACGAACAGGGGCAGCTCCTACAATGAGCAGTTCTTC. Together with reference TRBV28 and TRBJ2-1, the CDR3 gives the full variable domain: DVKVTQSSRYLVKRTGEKVFLECVQDMDHENMFWYRQDPGLGLRLIYFSYDVKMKEKGDIPEGYSVSREKKERFSLILESASTNQTSMYLCASRTNRGSSYNEQFFGPGTRLTVL.